Presented here are 8 T cell receptor beta chains from one specimen sequenced in a study of CD8 T cells in Susac syndrome. RNA was extracted with the RNeasy kit, and a quantity of roughly 0.5 to 1 ug was reverse transcribed using random hexamers. TCRdb re-called the immunoSEQ multiplex PCR reads through MiXCR, storing one row per CDR3 protein. The sample includes some 76,000 distinct CDR3 sequences, about 91% of them seen just once. The sequencing input was CD8+ T cells from PBMCs. These receptors were obtained from a human donor with multiple sclerosis.

V usage is TRBV27 and J usage is TRBJ2-1; 8 bases are a match to TRBD2. CDR1 and CDR2 from the germline V gene are MNHEY and SMNVEV (reference sequence). The CDR3 spans 17 residues. J gave up 7 bases and V 5 bases, and 16 bases lay outside the gene matches. CDR3 bases: TGTGCCAGCAGTCCCACTCCCCGGACTAGCCGCAAAAATGAGCAGTTCTTC. Protein product: CASSPTPRTSRKNEQFF.

The chain employs TRBV7-2 and TRBJ2-2; D not resolved. The CDR3 is made up of 15 amino acids. Per the germline V gene, CDR1 is SGHTA and CDR2 is FQGNSA. V lost 3 bases to trimming and J lost 3 bases, with 11 bases between them. CDR3 sequence (DNA): TGTGCCAGCAGCTTTTTGTTCTCCGACACCGGGGAGCTGTTTTTT. It yields the protein CASSFLFSDTGELFF.

This clonotype was seen just once. The V call is TRBV28, the J call TRBJ1-4, with D hard to call. Germline V CDR1 and CDR2: MDHEN, SYDVKM. Trimming removed 7 bases from V and 0 bases from J, with 18 bases in between. This CDR3 has 17 residues. The chain's CDR3 is CASNPGLLLATNEKLFF. DNA for the CDR3: TGTGCCAGCAATCCGGGTCTTCTGCTTGCAACTAATGAAAAACTGTTTTTT.

This clonotype was seen only once. The rearrangement joins TRBV11-2 to TRBJ2-2, with 7 nucleotides matching TRBD2. This CDR3 is built from 14 residues. Unmatched junction bases numbered 3, after V lost 5 bases and J lost 3 bases. Germline V CDR1 and CDR2: SGHAT, FQNNGV. The CDR3 loop reads CASSKGGDTGELFF. CDR3 sequence (DNA): TGTGCCAGCAGCAAGGGAGGGGACACCGGGGAGCTGTTTTTT.

V is TRBV7-6 and J is TRBJ2-7; unclear D gene. Per germline, CDR1 SGHVS and CDR2 FNYEAQ. With 2 bases removed from V and 5 bases from J, the gap between germline ends came to 13 bases. The CDR3 runs to 14 residues. CDR3: CASSLTGVAHEQYF. The CDR3 region has the DNA TGTGCCAGCAGCTTAACGGGCGTAGCCCACGAGCAGTACTTC.

This clonotype was counted once. J is TRBJ1-2 and V is TRBV12-3 or TRBV12-4, with TRBD1 matching over 9 bases. CDR3 length: 14 residues. Germline trimming cut 5 bases from V and 5 bases from J; bases unmatched to any gene: 6. This chain's CDR3 is CASSPQGAGYGYTF. CDR3 bases: TGTGCCAGCAGTCCACAGGGGGCTGGGTATGGCTACACCTTC.

The chain joins TRBV19 to TRBJ2-6, with D possibly TRBD1 on 5 matching bases. Trimming cost V 5 bases and J 0 bases, with 11 bases left between them. The CDR3 consists of 16 residues. The germline CDR1 and CDR2 sequences are LNHDA and SQIVND (reference sequence). As DNA, the CDR3 is TGTGCCAGTAGTCTCACAGGTTTCTCTGGGGCCAACGTCCTGACTTTC. It specifies CASSLTGFSGANVLTF.

The rearrangement joins TRBV9 to TRBJ2-3, with D possibly matching TRBD2 (5 bases). The germline V and J ends were trimmed by 2 bases and 4 bases, with 14 bases remaining between them. The CDR3 totals 15 residues. In germline, CDR1 is SGDLS, CDR2 YYNGEE. CDR3 in DNA: TGTGCCAGCAGCGTCCCCACGGGGAGAGCAGATACGCAGTATTTT. Protein product: CASSVPTGRADTQYF.